This entry describes one T cell receptor (beta chain). The data originate from a study of blood T cell repertoires in COVID-19. Study-wide background: Material from acute and convalescent COVID-19 was sourced from the United States, Italy and Spain. Sample material is recorded as cDNA or gDNA derived from T cells, B-cell-depleted T cells, or PBMCs.

The method was immunoSEQ multiplex PCR; TCRdb's version includes in-frame clones alone and lacks a portion of them. The sample gives some 160,000 clones, approximately 84% of which show up once; 2.5% to 3% is in the top ten. Per germline, CDR1 KGHSH and CDR2 LQKENI. This CDR3 region has 17 residues. V was cut by 5 bases and J by 6 bases, with 23 bases left in between. Patients in Seattle were enrolled during active infection, then followed longitudinally. The sequence derives from an elderly woman with COVID-19, enrolled during active disease. The rearrangement uses TRBV18 and TRBJ2-1; D is unresolved. Sequencing was done on a sample of peripheral blood. This CDR3 is CASSTRKTTWWANEQFF. In nucleotides, the CDR3 is TGTGCCAGCTCAACCCGAAAAACAACTTGGTGGGCCAATGAGCAGTTCTTC.